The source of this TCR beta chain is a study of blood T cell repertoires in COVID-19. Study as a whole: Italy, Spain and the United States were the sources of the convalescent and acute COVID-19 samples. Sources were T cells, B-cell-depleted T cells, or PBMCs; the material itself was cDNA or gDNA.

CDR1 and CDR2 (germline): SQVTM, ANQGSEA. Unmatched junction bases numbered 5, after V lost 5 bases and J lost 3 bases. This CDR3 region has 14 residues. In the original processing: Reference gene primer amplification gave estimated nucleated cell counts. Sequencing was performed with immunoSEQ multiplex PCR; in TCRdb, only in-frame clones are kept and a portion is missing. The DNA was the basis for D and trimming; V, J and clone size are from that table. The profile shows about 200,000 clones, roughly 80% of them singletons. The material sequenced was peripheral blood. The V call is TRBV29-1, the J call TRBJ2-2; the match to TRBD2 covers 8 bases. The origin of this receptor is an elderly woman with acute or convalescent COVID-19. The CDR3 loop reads CSVSRGADTGELFF. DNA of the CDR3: TGCAGCGTTTCGCGGGGGGCCGACACCGGGGAGCTGTTTTTT.